Included here is one TCR beta chain sequence, with context. The target antigen is unknown. The sample is drawn from a study of T cell repertoires in cytomegalovirus infection. Study as a whole: Through public TCR beta signatures, both CMV infection and matching HLA type were indicated. Regarding the study as a whole: CMV carriers having the relevant HLA were flagged by cumulative public TCR beta family frequency. CMV-specific HLA-C-restricted TCR beta clonotypes dominated the ex vivo response.

Germline values: CDR1 DFQATT, CDR2 SNEGSKA (reference sequence). The CDR3 sequence is 15 residues long. V was trimmed by 8 bases and J by 1 base, leaving 18 bases between them. Each CDR3 protein is one row after TCRdb ran MiXCR on the reads. The data show fewer than 250,000 distinct CDR3 sequences, 9% to 15% seen once. Sequencing was performed on PBMCs. The chain recombines TRBV20-1 with TRBJ2-1; the D gene is possibly TRBD2 (6 bases). The receptor's source is a human donor in good health (CMV status not recorded). Some clones in this sample may be carry-over from other donors' samples. CDR3 region: CSYTYGSDSYNEQFF. The CDR3 DNA reads as TGCAGTTATACTTACGGGAGCGATTCCTACAATGAGCAGTTCTTC.